Listed here are 4 T cell receptor beta chains from one sample, sequenced in a study of cytomegalovirus exposure and HLA in healthy donors. The PCR had 60 Vbeta and 13 Jbeta primers. Clones were read by immunoSEQ multiplex PCR, and TCRdb kept only the in-frame ones, dropping some. Of 150,000 to 200,000 clones in the sample, 84% were seen once. Sequencing used PBMCs. The receptors originated from a man aged 45-60 years in good health and CMV-seropositive.

The chain couples TRBV5-1 to TRBJ2-3; weak D call: TRBD1 (6 bases). CDR3 length: 15 residues. The V and J ends lost 6 bases and 1 base respectively, with 15 bases between them. The germline CDR1 and CDR2 sequences are SGHRS and YFSETQ. The CDR3 loop reads CASKLRDTRTDTQYF. CDR3 bases: TGCGCCAGCAAGTTACGGGACACTCGCACAGATACGCAGTATTTT.

The gene calls are TRBV6-6 and TRBJ2-7; D not certain. V was shortened by 7 bases and J by 6 bases, with 19 bases between the two germline ends. The CDR3 loop spans 14 amino acids. In germline, CDR1 is MNHNY, CDR2 SVGAGI (reference sequence). The CDR3 spells CASTSTPLWGEQYV. CDR3 coding DNA: TGTGCCAGCACCTCGACCCCTCTTTGGGGCGAGCAGTACGTC.

This chain joins TRBV19 and TRBJ2-7; 8 nucleotides match TRBD1. Germline V gene lookup returns CDR1 LNHDA and CDR2 SQIVND (reference sequence). V dropped 6 bases and J dropped 2; count of bases not matched to a gene: 6. This CDR3 comprises 14 residues. CDR3 sequence reads: CASSLTGGTYEQYF. The CDR3 nucleotides read TGTGCCAGTAGCCTTACAGGGGGAACCTACGAGCAGTACTTC.

The chain uses TRBV6-1 and TRBJ2-2; a possible D gene is TRBD2 (5 bases). The CDR3 is 14 residues long. Germline CDR1 is MNHNS and CDR2 is SASEGT. Trimming stripped 8 bases from V and 7 bases from J, with 17 bases between. CDR3 amino acids: CASSRRRVNGELFF. In nucleotides, the CDR3 is TGTGCCAGCTCTCGACGGCGGGTAAACGGGGAGCTGTTTTTT.